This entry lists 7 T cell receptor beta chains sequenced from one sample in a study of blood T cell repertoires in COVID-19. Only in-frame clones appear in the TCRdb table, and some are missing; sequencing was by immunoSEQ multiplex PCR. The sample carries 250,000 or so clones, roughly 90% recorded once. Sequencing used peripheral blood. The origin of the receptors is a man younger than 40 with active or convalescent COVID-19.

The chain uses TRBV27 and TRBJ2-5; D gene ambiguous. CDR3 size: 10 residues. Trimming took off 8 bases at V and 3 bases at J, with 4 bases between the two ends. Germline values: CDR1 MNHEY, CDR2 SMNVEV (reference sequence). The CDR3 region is CASGEETQYF. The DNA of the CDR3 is TGTGCCAGCGGAGAAGAGACCCAGTACTTC.

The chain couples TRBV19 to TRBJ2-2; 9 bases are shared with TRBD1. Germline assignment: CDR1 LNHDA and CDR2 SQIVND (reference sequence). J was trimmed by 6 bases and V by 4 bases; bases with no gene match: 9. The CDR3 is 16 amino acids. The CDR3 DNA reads TGTGCCAGTAGTAGACAAGGGACAGGGTTTCCCGGGGAGCTGTTTTTT. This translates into CASSRQGTGFPGELFF.

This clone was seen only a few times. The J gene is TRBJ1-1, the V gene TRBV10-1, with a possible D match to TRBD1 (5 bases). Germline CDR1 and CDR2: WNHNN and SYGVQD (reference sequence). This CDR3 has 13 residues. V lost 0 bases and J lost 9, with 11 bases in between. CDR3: CASSESGTEKAFF. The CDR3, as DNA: TGCGCCAGCAGTGAGTCGGGGACTGAAAAAGCTTTCTTT.

CDR3 sequence reads: CASSFFSQGTTNYGYTF. Written as DNA, the CDR3 is TGTGCCAGCAGCTTTTTCTCACAGGGAACGACTAACTATGGCTACACCTTC. The V call is TRBV13, the J call TRBJ1-2; the D gene is possibly TRBD1 (6 bases). Looked up from germline, CDR1 is PRHDT and CDR2 is FYEKMQ (reference sequence). V was cut by 3 bases and J by 0 bases, with 17 bases left in between. This CDR3 has 17 residues.

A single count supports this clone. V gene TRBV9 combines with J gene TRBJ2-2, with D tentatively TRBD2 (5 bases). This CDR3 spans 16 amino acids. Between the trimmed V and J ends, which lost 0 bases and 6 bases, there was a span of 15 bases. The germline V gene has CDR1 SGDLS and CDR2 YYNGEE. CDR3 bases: TGTGCCAGCAGCGTAGTTGAGGGTACGGTGGCCGGGGAGCTGTTTTTT. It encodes CASSVVEGTVAGELFF.

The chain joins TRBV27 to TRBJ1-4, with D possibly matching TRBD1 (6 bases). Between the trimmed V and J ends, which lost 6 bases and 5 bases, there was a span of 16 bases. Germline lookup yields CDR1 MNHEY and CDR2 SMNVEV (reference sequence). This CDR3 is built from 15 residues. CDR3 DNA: TGTGCCAGCAGACCTACGGACAGCCGGAATGAAAAACTGTTTTTT. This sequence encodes CASRPTDSRNEKLFF. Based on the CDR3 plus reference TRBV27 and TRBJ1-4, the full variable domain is EAQVTQNPRYLITVTGKKLTVTCSQNMNHEYMSWYRQDPGLGLRQIYYSMNVEVTDKGDVPEGYKVSRKEKRNFPLILESPSPNQTSLYFCASRPTDSRNEKLFFGSGTQLSVL.

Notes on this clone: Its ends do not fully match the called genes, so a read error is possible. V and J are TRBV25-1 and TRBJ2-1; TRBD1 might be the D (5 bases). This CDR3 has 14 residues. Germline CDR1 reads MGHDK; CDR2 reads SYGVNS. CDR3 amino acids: CASRESGTYNEQFF. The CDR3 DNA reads TGTGCCAGCAGAGAATCAGGGACCTACAATGAGCAGTTCTTC.